Reported below is one T cell receptor beta chain. Assay used: immunoSEQ multiplex PCR; TCRdb lists only in-frame clones, some missing. The sample shows around 38,000 clones, approximately 86% of them seen only once. The data belong to a study of OX40 agonist ivuxolimab in advanced cancers. Overall study: Patients were dosed intravenously with ivuxolimab at 0.01 to 10 mg/kg every 2 weeks.

With 5 bases removed from V and 7 bases from J, the gap between germline ends came to 15 bases. There are 14 residues in the CDR3. From germline, CDR1 is PRHDT and CDR2 FYEKMQ (reference sequence). Sequenced material: CD4+ or CD8+ T cells sorted from blood, taken in a trial of the OX40 agonist ivuxolimab. V is TRBV13 and J is TRBJ1-3; D is uncertain. This sequence originates from an adult with an advanced solid tumor such as melanoma, head and neck, liver or kidney cancer. The CDR3 DNA reads as TGTGCCAGCAGCCCTAGTAGAAAGGTGAACACCATATATTTT. Translation gives CASSPSRKVNTIYF. The complete variable domain, with remaining parts taken from reference TRBV13 and TRBJ1-3, reads AAGVIQSPRHLIKEKRETATLKCYPIPRHDTVYWYQQGPGQDPQFLISFYEKMQSDKGSIPDRFSAQQFSDYHSELNMSSLELGDSALYFCASSPSRKVNTIYFGEGSWLTVV.